These 6 T cell receptor beta chains were all obtained from the same sample, sequenced in a study of T cell repertoires in cytomegalovirus infection. These receptors' antigens are unknown. MiXCR, applied by TCRdb to the reads, yields one record per CDR3 protein. The sample holds some 940,000 distinct CDR3 sequences; less than 40% are singletons and the top ten take over 11%. Here the sequenced sample was cultured CD8+ T cells from PBMCs, taken from culture after CMV antigen stimulation. These receptors originate from a human donor in good health (CMV status not recorded). Some clones in this sample may be carry-over from other donors' samples.

The chain combines TRBV11-1 with TRBJ2-3; the D gene is possibly TRBD2 (5 bases). Germline V CDR1 and CDR2: SGHAT, FQDESV (reference sequence). This CDR3 is built from 15 residues. V lost 2 bases and J lost 0, with 9 bases in between. In nucleotides, the CDR3 is TGTGCCAGCAGCTTATCGGCGGGCAGCACAGATACGCAGTATTTT. Amino acids: CASSLSAGSTDTQYF.

CDR3 in DNA: TGTGCCAGCTCACCGCAGGACAGGGCAACTAATGAAAAACTGTTTTTT. Translating it yields CASSPQDRATNEKLFF. The V call is TRBV18, the J call TRBJ1-4; the match to TRBD1 covers 8 bases. This CDR3 comprises 16 residues. Germline V lookup: CDR1 KGHSH, CDR2 LQKENI. Trimming took 3 bases from V and 0 from J; bases not matched to a gene: 3. Full variable domain (missing parts from reference TRBV18 and TRBJ1-4): NAGVMQNPRHLVRRRGQEARLRCSPMKGHSHVYWYRQLPEEGLKFMVYLQKENIIDESGMPKERFSAEFPKEGPSILRIQQVVRGDSAAYFCASSPQDRATNEKLFFGSGTQLSVL.

On this clonotype: This is likely an artifact of a read error, given a far larger clone one base away. The chain recombines TRBV7-6 with TRBJ2-5; D unclear. This CDR3 contains 12 residues. The germline V gene has CDR1 SGHVS and CDR2 FNYEAQ. CDR3 bases: TGTGTCAGCAGCTTAGATAGGGAGACCCAGTACTTC. The encoded protein is CVSSLDRETQYF.

This clonotype was detected only a few times. The chain couples TRBV6-1 to TRBJ2-5, with D unclear. CDR3 length equals 14 residues. Trimming stripped 0 bases from V and 5 bases from J, with 10 bases between. CDR1 MNHNS and CDR2 SASEGT come from the germline V gene. The CDR3 spells CASSEAPLRETQYF. Written as DNA, the CDR3 is TGTGCCAGCAGTGAAGCCCCCCTACGGGAGACCCAGTACTTC.

This sequence joins TRBV19 and TRBJ1-4; D gene unclear. Trimming cost V 10 bases and J 1 base, with 13 bases left between them. The CDR3 sequence is 14 residues long. In germline, CDR1 is LNHDA, CDR2 SQIVND (reference sequence). The CDR3 DNA follows: TGTGCCACCTCACCCTTCGGAACTAATGAAAAACTGTTTTTT. Residues: CATSPFGTNEKLFF.

This clonotype came up a few times. The genes are TRBV7-6 and TRBJ2-2; 9 bases align to TRBD1. The CDR3 spans 16 residues. Per germline, CDR1 SGHVS and CDR2 FNYEAQ. With 5 bases clipped from V and 6 bases from J, the junction kept 10 bases outside the gene matches. DNA for the CDR3: TGTGCCAGCAGCATTCGGGGACAGGGATCTGCCGGGGAGCTGTTTTTT. Translating it yields CASSIRGQGSAGELFF.